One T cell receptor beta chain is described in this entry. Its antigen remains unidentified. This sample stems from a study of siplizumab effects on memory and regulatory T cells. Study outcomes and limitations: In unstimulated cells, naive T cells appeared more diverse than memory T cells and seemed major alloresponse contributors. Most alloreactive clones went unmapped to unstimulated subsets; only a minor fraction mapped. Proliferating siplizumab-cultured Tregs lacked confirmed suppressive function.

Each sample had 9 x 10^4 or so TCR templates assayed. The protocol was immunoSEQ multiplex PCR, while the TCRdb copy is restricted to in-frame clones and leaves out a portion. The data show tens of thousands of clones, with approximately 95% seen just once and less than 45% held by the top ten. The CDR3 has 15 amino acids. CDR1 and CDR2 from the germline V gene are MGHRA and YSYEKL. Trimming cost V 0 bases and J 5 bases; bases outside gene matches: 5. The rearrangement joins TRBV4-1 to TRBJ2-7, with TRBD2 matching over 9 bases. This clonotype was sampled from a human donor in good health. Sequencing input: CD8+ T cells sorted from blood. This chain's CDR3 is CASSQDRIAGDEQYF. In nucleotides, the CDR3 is TGCGCCAGCAGCCAAGATAGGATAGCGGGAGACGAGCAGTACTTC.